What follows are 3 T cell receptor beta chains derived from one specimen sequenced in a study of T cell responses to AZD1222 COVID-19 vaccine. Sequencing was performed with immunoSEQ multiplex PCR; in TCRdb, only in-frame clones are kept and a portion is missing. The sample consists of fewer than 200,000 clones, roughly 92% of them appearing once. The sequencing used peripheral blood, collected on day 0 of AZD1222 vaccination. The source of these receptors is an adult in good health.

V and J are TRBV7-2 and TRBJ2-1, with D tentatively TRBD2 (5 bases). The CDR3 is made up of 18 amino acids. Germline CDR1 and CDR2: SGHTA and FQGNSA. Trimming shortened V by 2 bases and J by 1 base, and 18 bases separated the two germline ends. CDR3 DNA sequence: TGTGCCAGCAGCTTACCTATGGACTCGAGCCTTTCCTACAATGAGCAGTTCTTC. The encoded protein is CASSLPMDSSLSYNEQFF.

The V call is TRBV5-1, the J call TRBJ1-3; no definite D call. CDR1 and CDR2 (germline): SGHRS, YFSETQ. The CDR3 contains 14 residues. V was pared by 0 bases and J by 3 bases, with 7 bases between. The CDR3 here is CASSLAENGNTIYF. CDR3 sequence (DNA): TGCGCCAGCAGCTTGGCGGAGAATGGAAACACCATATATTTT.

This chain links TRBV5-1 with TRBJ1-1; D unclear. Germline loops: CDR1 SGHRS, CDR2 YFSETQ. Trimming stripped 5 bases from V and 1 base from J, with 15 bases between. The CDR3 is 15 amino acids. The CDR3 is CASRSDGIQNTEAFF. Written as DNA, the CDR3 is TGCGCCAGCAGATCCGACGGTATCCAGAACACTGAAGCTTTCTTT.